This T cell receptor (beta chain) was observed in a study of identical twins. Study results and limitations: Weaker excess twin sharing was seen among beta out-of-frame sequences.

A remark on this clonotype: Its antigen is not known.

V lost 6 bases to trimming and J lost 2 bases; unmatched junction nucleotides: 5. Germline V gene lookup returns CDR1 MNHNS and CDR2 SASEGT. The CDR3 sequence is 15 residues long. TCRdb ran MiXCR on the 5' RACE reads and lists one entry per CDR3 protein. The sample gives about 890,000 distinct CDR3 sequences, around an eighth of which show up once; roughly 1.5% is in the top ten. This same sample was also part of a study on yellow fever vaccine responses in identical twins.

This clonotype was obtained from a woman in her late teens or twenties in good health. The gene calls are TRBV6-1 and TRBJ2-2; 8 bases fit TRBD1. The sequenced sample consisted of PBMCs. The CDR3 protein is CASRQQGGNTGELFF. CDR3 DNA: TGTGCCAGCAGGCAACAGGGGGGAAACACCGGGGAGCTGTTTTTT.